Listed below are T cell receptor beta chains from one sample, sequenced in a study of blood T cell repertoires in COVID-19. TCRdb's copy holds only in-frame clones and misses some; the assay was immunoSEQ multiplex PCR. The top ten hold around 0.97% of the sample, which has approximately 330,000 clones, 90% seen once. Sequenced material: peripheral blood. These TCRs come from a woman aged 40 to 49 with COVID-19, enrolled during active disease. Each CDR3 is given with its conserved first and last residue. Each record gives: J gene, V gene, D gene, clone size, CDR3 DNA, CDR3 protein. D genes are given only for firm matches. Rows give clone size only sometimes, using once, few, many, or a class for an expanded clone.

J gene: TRBJ1-1; V gene: TRBV5-6; D gene: .; clone size: .; CDR3 DNA: TGTGCCAGCAGCGGCAGGAGGGACACTGAAGCTTTCTTT; CDR3 protein: CASSGRRDTEAFF
J gene: TRBJ1-6; V gene: TRBV28; D gene: .; clone size: .; CDR3 DNA: TGTGCCAGCAGTCCCGACAAGCCGTATAATTCACCCCTCCACTTT; CDR3 protein: CASSPDKPYNSPLHF
J gene: TRBJ1-5; V gene: TRBV4-1; D gene: .; clone size: .; CDR3 DNA: TGCGCCAGCAGCGTGTTGCCGGGTCGCAATCAGCCCCAGCATTTT; CDR3 protein: CASSVLPGRNQPQHF
J gene: TRBJ1-4; V gene: TRBV7-6; D gene: TRBD1; clone size: once; CDR3 DNA: TGTGCCAGCAGCCCGCTCCCCCCCGGACAGGGGCTAGAAAAACTGTTTTTT; CDR3 protein: CASSPLPPGQGLEKLFF
J gene: TRBJ2-2; V gene: TRBV4-2; D gene: TRBD1; clone size: once; CDR3 DNA: TGTGCCAGCAGCCAAGGGGACAGGGGCACCGGGGAGCTGTTTTTT; CDR3 protein: CASSQGDRGTGELFF
J gene: TRBJ2-1; V gene: TRBV19; D gene: .; clone size: .; CDR3 DNA: TGTGCCAGTAGTAGGTCCGAGTCCTACAATGAGCAGTTCTTC; CDR3 protein: CASSRSESYNEQFF
J gene: TRBJ2-2; V gene: TRBV9; D gene: TRBD2; clone size: .; CDR3 DNA: TGTGCCAGCAGCGTAGTGGGGGGGGTCACCACCGGGGAGCTGTTTTTT; CDR3 protein: CASSVVGGVTTGELFF
J gene: TRBJ1-1; V gene: TRBV11-2; D gene: TRBD1; clone size: .; CDR3 DNA: TGTGCCAGCAGCTTTCAGGGGGCAGGGAACACTGAAGCTTTCTTT; CDR3 protein: CASSFQGAGNTEAFF
J gene: TRBJ2-3; V gene: TRBV3-1/TRBV3-2; D gene: .; clone size: .; CDR3 DNA: TGTGCCAGCAGCCAAGATACAGCGAGGGCGCAGTATTTT; CDR3 protein: CASSQDTARAQYF
J gene: TRBJ2-7; V gene: TRBV6-2/TRBV6-3; D gene: TRBD2; clone size: .; CDR3 DNA: TGTGCCAGCAGTTCGAATCTCGTAGCGGGAGGGCCCAAGGAGCAGTACTTC; CDR3 protein: CASSSNLVAGGPKEQYF
J gene: TRBJ2-7; V gene: TRBV30; D gene: .; clone size: .; CDR3 DNA: TGTGCCTGGAGTGTGGCAGGTGGGGCCGAGCAGTACTTC; CDR3 protein: CAWSVAGGAEQYF
J gene: TRBJ2-7; V gene: TRBV5-6; D gene: .; clone size: .; CDR3 DNA: TGTGCCAGCAGCAGAGGGTCCCCACGCAGACCCTACGAGCAGTACTTC; CDR3 protein: CASSRGSPRRPYEQYF
J gene: TRBJ1-2; V gene: TRBV6-5; D gene: .; clone size: .; CDR3 DNA: TGTGCCAGCAGTTACGCCGGGATAAACTATGGCTACACCTTC; CDR3 protein: CASSYAGINYGYTF
J gene: TRBJ1-1; V gene: TRBV3-1/TRBV3-2; D gene: .; clone size: .; CDR3 DNA: TGTGCCAGCAGCCAGGGACTTGAAGCTTTCTTT; CDR3 protein: CASSQGLEAFF
J gene: TRBJ1-1; V gene: TRBV5-1; D gene: .; clone size: .; CDR3 DNA: TGCGCCAGCAGCTTGGAGGGGCTGAACACTGAAGCTTTCTTT; CDR3 protein: CASSLEGLNTEAFF
J gene: TRBJ2-3; V gene: TRBV23-1; D gene: .; clone size: .; CDR3 DNA: TGCGCCAGCAGTCCCCCACGAACGAGGTCCGCAGATACGCAGTATTTT; CDR3 protein: CASSPPRTRSADTQYF
J gene: TRBJ1-4; V gene: TRBV29-1; D gene: .; clone size: once; CDR3 DNA: TGCAGCGGGGGGACCGGGGAAAAACTGTTTTTT; CDR3 protein: CSGGTGEKLFF
J gene: TRBJ1-2; V gene: TRBV5-4; D gene: .; clone size: .; CDR3 DNA: TGTGCCAGCAGCTTGGCTACAGGAGGCGGAGGGGCGAACAGAGGCTACACCTTC; CDR3 protein: CASSLATGGGGANRGYTF
J gene: TRBJ2-1; V gene: TRBV6-6; D gene: .; clone size: .; CDR3 DNA: TGTGCCACTTACGGGACTTCCGACAATGAGCAGTTCTTC; CDR3 protein: CATYGTSDNEQFF
J gene: TRBJ1-5; V gene: TRBV7-2; D gene: .; clone size: .; CDR3 DNA: TGTGCCAGCAGCTCCGAACGGGATCAGCCCCAGCATTTT; CDR3 protein: CASSSERDQPQHF
J gene: TRBJ1-4; V gene: TRBV5-1; D gene: TRBD1; clone size: few; CDR3 DNA: TGCGCCAGCAGCCCGGACAGGGGAGGAGATGAAAAACTGTTTTTT; CDR3 protein: CASSPDRGGDEKLFF
J gene: TRBJ1-2; V gene: TRBV28; D gene: TRBD1; clone size: .; CDR3 DNA: TGTGCCAGCAGTCCCCTCGGACAGGCCGATCCTTATGGCTACACCTTC; CDR3 protein: CASSPLGQADPYGYTF
J gene: TRBJ2-2; V gene: TRBV5-6; D gene: TRBD2; clone size: .; CDR3 DNA: TGTGCCAGCAGCTTGGTCGGGAGGGCCTTCGGCGGGGAGCTGTTTTTT; CDR3 protein: CASSLVGRAFGGELFF
J gene: TRBJ2-1; V gene: TRBV7-2; D gene: .; clone size: .; CDR3 DNA: TGTGCCAGCAGCCCTGCGGCGGCGGGTTACAATGAGCAGTTCTTC; CDR3 protein: CASSPAAAGYNEQFF
J gene: TRBJ2-2; V gene: TRBV5-7; D gene: .; clone size: .; CDR3 DNA: TGTGCCAGCAGCCGAGGGGGTAAAATTAAGGAGCTGTTTTTT; CDR3 protein: CASSRGGKIKELFF
J gene: TRBJ2-7; V gene: TRBV12-3/TRBV12-4; D gene: TRBD1; clone size: once; CDR3 DNA: TGTGCCAGCAGCCCCACAGGGGACGAGCAGTACTTC; CDR3 protein: CASSPTGDEQYF
J gene: TRBJ1-3; V gene: TRBV9; D gene: TRBD1; clone size: few; CDR3 DNA: TGTGCCAGCAGCGTAACGGGACAGGGCCGCTCTGGAAACACCATATATTTT; CDR3 protein: CASSVTGQGRSGNTIYF
J gene: TRBJ1-1; V gene: TRBV6-2/TRBV6-3; D gene: .; clone size: .; CDR3 DNA: TGTGCCAGCCGTTTCGAGGGGAACACTGAAGCTTTCTTT; CDR3 protein: CASRFEGNTEAFF
J gene: TRBJ1-4; V gene: TRBV6-6; D gene: .; clone size: .; CDR3 DNA: TGTGCCAGCAGTTACGGGTCGCCGGGGACTAATGAAAAACTGTTTTTT; CDR3 protein: CASSYGSPGTNEKLFF
J gene: TRBJ2-7; V gene: TRBV5-4; D gene: TRBD2; clone size: .; CDR3 DNA: TGTGCCAGCAGCCTTATGGGGGGGAACGAGCAGTACTTC; CDR3 protein: CASSLMGGNEQYF
J gene: TRBJ1-2; V gene: TRBV28; D gene: .; clone size: once; CDR3 DNA: TGTGCCAGCAGTGCCCCATTGGGGGGATCGGGGTATGGCTACACCTTC; CDR3 protein: CASSAPLGGSGYGYTF
J gene: TRBJ1-2; V gene: TRBV5-1; D gene: .; clone size: .; CDR3 DNA: TGCGCCAGCAGCTTAAGCGGGGGGAACTATGGCTACACCTTC; CDR3 protein: CASSLSGGNYGYTF
J gene: TRBJ2-1; V gene: TRBV11-2; D gene: .; clone size: .; CDR3 DNA: TGTGCCAGCAACAGGGATACCTACAATGAGCAGTTCTTC; CDR3 protein: CASNRDTYNEQFF
J gene: TRBJ2-5; V gene: TRBV19; D gene: TRBD1; clone size: .; CDR3 DNA: TGTGCCAGTAGTATAGATCTATTGGGCTGGACCGGCCGGGACAGGGTCTTTGAGACCCAGTACTTC; CDR3 protein: CASSIDLLGWTGRDRVFETQYF
J gene: TRBJ2-7; V gene: TRBV6-5; D gene: .; clone size: .; CDR3 DNA: TGTGCCAGCTCAGGGATCCACGAGCAGTACTTC; CDR3 protein: CASSGIHEQYF
J gene: TRBJ1-1; V gene: TRBV2; D gene: .; clone size: .; CDR3 DNA: TGTGCCAGCAGTGGAGGGGGCACTGAAGCTTTCTTT; CDR3 protein: CASSGGGTEAFF
J gene: TRBJ1-2; V gene: TRBV5-1; D gene: TRBD1; clone size: .; CDR3 DNA: TGCGCCAGCAGCTTAGAAACTACGGGACAGATAACAACTAACTATGGCTACACCTTC; CDR3 protein: CASSLETTGQITTNYGYTF
J gene: TRBJ1-2; V gene: TRBV28; D gene: .; clone size: .; CDR3 DNA: TGTGCCAGCAGTTTATCCTCTCGGGGCTACACCTTC; CDR3 protein: CASSLSSRGYTF
J gene: TRBJ2-1; V gene: TRBV18; D gene: .; clone size: .; CDR3 DNA: TGTGCCAGCTCACCAGGCTCTCCGTCCTACAATGAGCAGTTCTTC; CDR3 protein: CASSPGSPSYNEQFF
J gene: TRBJ2-1; V gene: TRBV28; D gene: TRBD2; clone size: .; CDR3 DNA: TGTGCCAGCAGGCCTGGGGGGGCCTACAATGAGCAGTTCTTC; CDR3 protein: CASRPGGAYNEQFF
J gene: TRBJ2-7; V gene: TRBV7-2; D gene: TRBD1; clone size: once; CDR3 DNA: TGTGCCAGCAGCTCGCTCGGGACAGCCTCAAGGGAGCAGTACTTC; CDR3 protein: CASSSLGTASREQYF
J gene: TRBJ1-2; V gene: TRBV28; D gene: TRBD1; clone size: .; CDR3 DNA: TGTGCCAGCAGTTCGTTCGGACAGGGGGCCCGAATGAACTATGGCTACACCTTC; CDR3 protein: CASSSFGQGARMNYGYTF
J gene: TRBJ2-1; V gene: TRBV4-1; D gene: .; clone size: .; CDR3 DNA: TGCGCCAGCAGCCAAGTACTGAGCGGCTCCTACAATGAGCAGTTCTTC; CDR3 protein: CASSQVLSGSYNEQFF
J gene: TRBJ2-3; V gene: TRBV7-9; D gene: .; clone size: once; CDR3 DNA: TGTGCCAGCAGCTTATCGACAGATACGCAGTATTTT; CDR3 protein: CASSLSTDTQYF
J gene: TRBJ2-5; V gene: TRBV5-1; D gene: .; clone size: once; CDR3 DNA: TGCGCCAGTAGCTTGGGAGCGGTGGTCGGGGAGACCCAGTACTTC; CDR3 protein: CASSLGAVVGETQYF
J gene: TRBJ1-2; V gene: TRBV7-9; D gene: TRBD1; clone size: .; CDR3 DNA: TGTGCCAGCAGCTTAGCCCAGGGGGCGATCGGCACCTTC; CDR3 protein: CASSLAQGAIGTF
J gene: TRBJ1-3; V gene: TRBV5-1; D gene: .; clone size: .; CDR3 DNA: TGCGCCAGCAGCTTGTCTGCAGGGTCTGGAAACACCATATATTTT; CDR3 protein: CASSLSAGSGNTIYF
J gene: TRBJ2-7; V gene: TRBV7-6; D gene: TRBD1; clone size: few; CDR3 DNA: TGTGCCAGCAGCCCCCCGGGACAGGGCCCCCACTACGAGCAGTACTTC; CDR3 protein: CASSPPGQGPHYEQYF
J gene: TRBJ2-3; V gene: TRBV2; D gene: .; clone size: .; CDR3 DNA: TGTGCCAGCAGGAGGGATCGGGCAGGAGATACGCAGTATTTT; CDR3 protein: CASRRDRAGDTQYF
J gene: TRBJ1-5; V gene: TRBV6-5; D gene: .; clone size: .; CDR3 DNA: TGTGCCAGCAGTTACCTACAGGGTGGACAGCCCCAGCATTTT; CDR3 protein: CASSYLQGGQPQHF
J gene: TRBJ1-2; V gene: TRBV5-1; D gene: TRBD1; clone size: .; CDR3 DNA: TGCGCCAGCAGTCCCGGGACAGGGGGAGGAGGCTACACCTTC; CDR3 protein: CASSPGTGGGGYTF
J gene: TRBJ2-3; V gene: TRBV29-1; D gene: .; clone size: .; CDR3 DNA: TGCAGCGGCGGTAGGTCGGATACGCAGTATTTT; CDR3 protein: CSGGRSDTQYF